The following is a T cell receptor (beta chain) sequence with its context. What it binds is unknown. Individual cDNA molecules were tagged with unique molecular identifiers, the study reported. TCRdb re-called the 5' RACE reads through MiXCR, storing one row per CDR3 protein. In the table there are some 91,000 distinct CDR3 sequences, more than 12% of which are singletons. The sample belongs to a study of early T cells in non-severe SARS-CoV-2 infection. Study summary: Bulk RNA from unsorted whole blood was sequenced; chains were unpaired.

Study findings and constraints: Comparison of clonotypes with VDJdb favored anti-spike CD8 responses while missing private and CD4 specificities.

The clonotype comes from an adult who was a healthcare worker with PCR-confirmed SARS-CoV-2 infection or an uninfected control (not recorded which). The sequencing input was whole blood.

The CDR3 sequence is CASSLAGPSIRGNTEAFF. In DNA form, the CDR3 reads TGTGCCAGCAGCTTGGCCGGACCGTCAATCAGGGGGAACACTGAAGCTTTCTTT. The chain links TRBV5-4 to TRBJ1-1; D perhaps matches TRBD1 (6 bases). V dropped 0 bases and J dropped 1 base, with 19 bases sitting between them. The length of the CDR3 is 18 residues. CDR1 and CDR2 from the germline V gene are SGHNT and YYREEE (reference sequence).